The clone carrying this T cell receptor beta chain was seen a single time. Germline V lookup: CDR1 SGHNT, CDR2 YYREEE (reference sequence). This CDR3 is built from 13 residues. The V and J ends lost 4 bases and 0 bases respectively, with 5 bases between them. This record comes from a study of blood T cell repertoires in COVID-19. Using immunoSEQ multiplex PCR, the repertoire was profiled, and TCRdb retains in-frame clones only, with some absent. Of some 120,000 clones listed, under 90% are singletons. The TCR comes from a man aged 55 to 69 with acute or convalescent COVID-19. The sample was peripheral blood. The chain couples TRBV5-4 to TRBJ1-3; D is undetermined. Written as DNA, the CDR3 is TGTGCCAGCAGCACTATCTCTGGAAACACCATATATTTT. Protein product: CASSTISGNTIYF.